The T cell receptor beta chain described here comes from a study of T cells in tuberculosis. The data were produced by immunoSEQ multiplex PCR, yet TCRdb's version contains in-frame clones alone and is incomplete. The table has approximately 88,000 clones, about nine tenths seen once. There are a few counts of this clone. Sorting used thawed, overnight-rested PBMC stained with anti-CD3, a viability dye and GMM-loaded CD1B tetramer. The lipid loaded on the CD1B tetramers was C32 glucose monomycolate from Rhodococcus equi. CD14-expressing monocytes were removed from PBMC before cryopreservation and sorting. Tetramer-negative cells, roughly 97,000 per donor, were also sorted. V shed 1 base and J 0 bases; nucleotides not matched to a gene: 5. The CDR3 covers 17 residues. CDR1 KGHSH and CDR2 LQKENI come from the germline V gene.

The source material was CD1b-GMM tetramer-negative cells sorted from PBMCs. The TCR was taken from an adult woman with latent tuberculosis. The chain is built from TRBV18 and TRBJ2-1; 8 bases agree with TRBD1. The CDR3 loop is CASSPRTGGISYNEQFF. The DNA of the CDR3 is TGTGCCAGCTCACCACGAACAGGGGGAATCTCCTACAATGAGCAGTTCTTC.